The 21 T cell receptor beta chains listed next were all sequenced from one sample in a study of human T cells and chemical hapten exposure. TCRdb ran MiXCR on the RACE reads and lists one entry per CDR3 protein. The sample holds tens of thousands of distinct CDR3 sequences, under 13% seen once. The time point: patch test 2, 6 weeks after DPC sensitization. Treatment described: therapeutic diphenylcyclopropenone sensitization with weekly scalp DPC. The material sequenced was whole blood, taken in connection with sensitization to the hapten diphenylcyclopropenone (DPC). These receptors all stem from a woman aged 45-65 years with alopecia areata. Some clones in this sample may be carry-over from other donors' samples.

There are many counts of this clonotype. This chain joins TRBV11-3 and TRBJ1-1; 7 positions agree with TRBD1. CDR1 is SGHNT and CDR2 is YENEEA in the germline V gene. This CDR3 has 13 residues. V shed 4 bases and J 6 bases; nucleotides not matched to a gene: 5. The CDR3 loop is CASSSGGFAEAFF. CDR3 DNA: TGTGCCAGCAGCTCAGGGGGTTTCGCTGAAGCTTTCTTT.

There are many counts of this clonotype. CDR3 loop: CASSPRRGPDNEQFF. CDR3 in DNA: TGTGCCAGCAGTCCCCGGAGGGGCCCGGACAATGAGCAGTTCTTC. The V gene is TRBV27, the J gene TRBJ2-1; weak D call: TRBD2 (6 bases). V was clipped by 5 bases and J by 5 bases, with 16 bases between them. CDR1 and CDR2 (germline): MNHEY, SMNVEV (reference sequence). The CDR3 length is 15 residues.

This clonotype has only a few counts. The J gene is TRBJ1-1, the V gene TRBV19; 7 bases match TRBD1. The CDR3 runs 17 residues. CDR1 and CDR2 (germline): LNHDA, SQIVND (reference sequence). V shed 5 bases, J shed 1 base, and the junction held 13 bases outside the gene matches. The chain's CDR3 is CASSSSGTVVKNTEAFF. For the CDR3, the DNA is TGTGCCAGTAGTTCTTCCGGGACAGTCGTCAAGAACACTGAAGCTTTCTTT.

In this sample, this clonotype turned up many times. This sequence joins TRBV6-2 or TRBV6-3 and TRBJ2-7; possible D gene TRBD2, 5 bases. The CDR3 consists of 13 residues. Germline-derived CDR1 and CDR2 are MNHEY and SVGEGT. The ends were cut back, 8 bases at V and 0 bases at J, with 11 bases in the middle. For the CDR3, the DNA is TGTGCCAGCCGCGAGACTAACTCCTACGAGCAGTACTTC. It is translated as CASRETNSYEQYF.

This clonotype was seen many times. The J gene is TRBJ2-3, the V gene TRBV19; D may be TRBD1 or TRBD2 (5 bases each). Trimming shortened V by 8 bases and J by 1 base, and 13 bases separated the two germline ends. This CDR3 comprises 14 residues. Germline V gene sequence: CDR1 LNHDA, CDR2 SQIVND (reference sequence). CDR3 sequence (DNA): TGTGCCAGTTCCCCCCGGGGACGCACAGATACGCAGTATTTT. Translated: CASSPRGRTDTQYF.

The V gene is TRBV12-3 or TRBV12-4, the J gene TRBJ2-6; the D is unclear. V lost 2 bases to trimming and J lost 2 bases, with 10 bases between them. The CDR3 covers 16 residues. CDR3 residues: CASSLRRVTGANVLTF. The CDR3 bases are TGTGCCAGCAGTTTAAGAAGGGTAACTGGGGCCAACGTCCTGACTTTC.

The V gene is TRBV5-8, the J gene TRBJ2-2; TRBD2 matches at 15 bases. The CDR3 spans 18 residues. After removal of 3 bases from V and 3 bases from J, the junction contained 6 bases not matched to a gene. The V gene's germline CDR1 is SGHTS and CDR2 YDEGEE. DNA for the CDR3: TGTGCCAGCAGCTCAGGGACTAGCGGGAGGAGGGACACCGGGGAGCTGTTTTTT. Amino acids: CASSSGTSGRRDTGELFF. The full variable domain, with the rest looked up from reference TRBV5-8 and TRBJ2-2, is EAGVTQSPTHLIKTRGQQATLRCSPISGHTSVYWYQQALGLGLQFLLWYDEGEERNRGNFPPRFSGRQFPNYSSELNVNALELEDSALYLCASSSGTSGRRDTGELFFGEGSRLTVL.

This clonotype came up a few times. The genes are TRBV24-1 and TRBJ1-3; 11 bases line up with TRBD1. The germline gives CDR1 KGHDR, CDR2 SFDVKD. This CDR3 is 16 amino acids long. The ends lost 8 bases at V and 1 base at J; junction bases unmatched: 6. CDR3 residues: CATTEGTGGSGNTIYF. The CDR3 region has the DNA TGTGCCACCACCGAGGGGACAGGGGGATCTGGAAACACCATATATTTT.

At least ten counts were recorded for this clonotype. CDR3 sequence reads: CASRGEGYEQYF. The DNA of the CDR3 is TGTGCCAGCCGCGGGGAGGGCTACGAGCAGTACTTC. V gene TRBV2 combines with J gene TRBJ2-7; 7 bases match TRBD2. With 8 bases clipped from V and 3 bases from J, the junction kept 4 bases outside the gene matches. This CDR3 spans 12 amino acids. Germline-derived CDR1 and CDR2 are SNHLY and FYNNEI. The whole variable domain, filled in from reference TRBV2 and TRBJ2-7, reads EPEVTQTPSHQVTQMGQEVILRCVPISNHLYFYWYRQILGQKVEFLVSFYNNEISEKSEIFDDQFSVERPDGSNFTLKIRSTKLEDSAMYFCASRGEGYEQYFGPGTRLTVT.

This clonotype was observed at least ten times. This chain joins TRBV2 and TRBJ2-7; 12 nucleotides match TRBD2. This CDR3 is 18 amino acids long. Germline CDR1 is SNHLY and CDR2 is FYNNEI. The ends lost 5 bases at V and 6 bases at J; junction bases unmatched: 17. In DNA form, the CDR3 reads TGTGCCAGCAGTCTAAGCCCGGGACTAGCGGGTCGGCCCCCCGAGCAGTACTTC. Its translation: CASSLSPGLAGRPPEQYF.

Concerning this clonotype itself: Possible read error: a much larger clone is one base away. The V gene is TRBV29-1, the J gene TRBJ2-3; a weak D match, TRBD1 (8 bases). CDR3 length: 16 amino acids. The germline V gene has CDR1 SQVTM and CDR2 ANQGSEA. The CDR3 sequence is CSVGQGLSPATDTQCF. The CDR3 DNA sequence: TGCAGCGTCGGACAGGGACTATCCCCTGCCACAGATACGCAGTGTTTT.

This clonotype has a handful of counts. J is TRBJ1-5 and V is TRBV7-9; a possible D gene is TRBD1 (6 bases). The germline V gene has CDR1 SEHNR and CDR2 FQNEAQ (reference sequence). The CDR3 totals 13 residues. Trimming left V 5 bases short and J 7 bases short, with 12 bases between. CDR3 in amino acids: CASSRNRDQPQHF. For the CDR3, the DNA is TGTGCCAGCAGCCGCAACAGGGACCAGCCCCAGCATTTT.

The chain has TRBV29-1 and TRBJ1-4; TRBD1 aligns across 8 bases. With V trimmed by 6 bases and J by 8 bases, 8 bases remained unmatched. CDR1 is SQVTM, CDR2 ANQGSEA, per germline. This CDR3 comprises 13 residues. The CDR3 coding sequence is TGCAGCGTCGATGGACAGGGCGGGGAAAAACTGTTTTTT. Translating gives CSVDGQGGEKLFF.

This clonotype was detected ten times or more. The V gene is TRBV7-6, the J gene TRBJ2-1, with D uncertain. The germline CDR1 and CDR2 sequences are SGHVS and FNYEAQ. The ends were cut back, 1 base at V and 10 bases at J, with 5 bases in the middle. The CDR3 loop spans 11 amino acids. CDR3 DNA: TGTGCCAGCAGCTTAGAAGAGGAGCAGTTCTTC. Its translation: CASSLEEEQFF.

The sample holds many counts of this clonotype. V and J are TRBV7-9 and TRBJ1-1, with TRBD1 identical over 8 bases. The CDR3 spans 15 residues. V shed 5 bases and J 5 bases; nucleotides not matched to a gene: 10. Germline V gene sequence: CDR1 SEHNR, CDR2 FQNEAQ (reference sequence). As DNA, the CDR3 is TGTGCCAGCAGCCCTCCCTGGACAGGGAGGACTGAAGCTTTCTTT. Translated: CASSPPWTGRTEAFF.

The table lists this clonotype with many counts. CDR3 protein: CSVELGADEQFF. The CDR3, as DNA: TGCAGCGTTGAACTGGGGGCAGACGAGCAGTTCTTC. The gene calls are TRBV29-1 and TRBJ2-1; D might be TRBD1 (6 bases). The CDR3 spans 12 residues. Per the germline V gene, CDR1 is SQVTM and CDR2 is ANQGSEA. V lost 2 bases and J lost 10, with 12 bases in between.

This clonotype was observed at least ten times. The CDR3 DNA reads TGTGCCAGCAGTGTCGGGTACCAAGAGACCCAGTACTTC. Encoded protein: CASSVGYQETQYF. The rearrangement joins TRBV2 to TRBJ2-5; D call uncertain. The V end was cut by 4 bases, the J end by 0 bases, with 6 bases between. CDR3 size: 13 residues. CDR1 and CDR2 from the germline V gene are SNHLY and FYNNEI.

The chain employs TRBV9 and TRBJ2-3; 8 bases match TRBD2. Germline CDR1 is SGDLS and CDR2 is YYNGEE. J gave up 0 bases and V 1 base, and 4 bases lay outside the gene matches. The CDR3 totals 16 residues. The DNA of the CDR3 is TGTGCCAGCAGCGTATTCAGCGGGAGTAGCACAGATACGCAGTATTTT. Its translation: CASSVFSGSSTDTQYF. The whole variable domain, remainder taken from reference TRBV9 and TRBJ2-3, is DSGVTQTPKHLITATGQRVTLRCSPRSGDLSVYWYQQSLDQGLQFLIQYYNGEERAKGNILERFSAQQFPDLHSELNLSSLELGDSALYFCASSVFSGSSTDTQYFGPGTRLTVL.

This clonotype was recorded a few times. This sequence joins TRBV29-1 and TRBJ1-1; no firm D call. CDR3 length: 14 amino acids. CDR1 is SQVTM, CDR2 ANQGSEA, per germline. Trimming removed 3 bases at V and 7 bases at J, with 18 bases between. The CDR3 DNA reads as TGCAGCGTTGATTATCGCGTTTGGGATAATGAAGCTTTCTTT. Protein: CSVDYRVWDNEAFF.

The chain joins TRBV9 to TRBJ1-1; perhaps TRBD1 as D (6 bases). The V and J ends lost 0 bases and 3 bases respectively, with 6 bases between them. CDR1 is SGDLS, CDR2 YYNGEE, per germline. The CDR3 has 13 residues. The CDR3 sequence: CASSVAGDTEAFF. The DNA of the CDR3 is TGTGCCAGCAGCGTAGCAGGGGACACTGAAGCTTTCTTT. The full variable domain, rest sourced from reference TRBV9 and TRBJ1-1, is DSGVTQTPKHLITATGQRVTLRCSPRSGDLSVYWYQQSLDQGLQFLIQYYNGEERAKGNILERFSAQQFPDLHSELNLSSLELGDSALYFCASSVAGDTEAFFGQGTRLTVV.

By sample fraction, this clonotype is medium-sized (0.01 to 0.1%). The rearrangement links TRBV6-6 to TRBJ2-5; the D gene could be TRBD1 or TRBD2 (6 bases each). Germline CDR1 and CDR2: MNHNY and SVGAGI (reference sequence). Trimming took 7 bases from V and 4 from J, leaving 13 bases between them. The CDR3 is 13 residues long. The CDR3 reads CASTRGLTETQYF. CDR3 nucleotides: TGTGCCAGCACCCGGGGGCTCACAGAGACCCAGTACTTC.